A single sample is the source of the 32 T cell receptor beta chains below, sequenced in a study of blood T cell repertoires in COVID-19. Data came from immunoSEQ multiplex PCR; TCRdb stores just in-frame clones and leaves some out. Of about 140,000 clones listed, almost 90% are singletons. The sample taken for sequencing was peripheral blood. The receptors stem from a woman aged 55-69 years with acute or convalescent COVID-19.

J is TRBJ1-6 and V is TRBV5-6; 8 positions agree with TRBD1. The germline CDR1 and CDR2 sequences are SGHDT and YYEEEE. The CDR3 runs to 14 residues. The ends lost 4 bases at V and 11 bases at J; junction bases unmatched: 8. CDR3 protein: CASSPGGSVAPLHF. In DNA form, the CDR3 reads TGTGCCAGCAGCCCAGGGGGCAGCGTCGCACCCCTCCACTTT.

There are a few counts of this clone. The chain combines TRBV6-2 or TRBV6-3 with TRBJ2-5; 14 nucleotides agree with TRBD2. V shed 0 bases and J 5 bases; nucleotides not matched to a gene: 17. Germline CDR1 reads MNHEY; CDR2 reads SVGEGT. The CDR3 spans 21 residues. The CDR3 bases are TGTGCCAGCAGTTACTCTCGACCACGGACTAGCGGGGGGTCATCGGGGGAGACCCAGTACTTC. Translated, it gives CASSYSRPRTSGGSSGETQYF.

The chain couples TRBV11-2 to TRBJ2-1, with TRBD1 matching over 9 bases. CDR3 length equals 15 residues. CDR1 and CDR2 from the germline V gene are SGHAT and FQNNGV. Trimming removed 3 bases from V and 3 bases from J; junction bases left unmatched: 3. This CDR3 is CASSFTGGYYNEQFF. Here the CDR3 DNA reads TGTGCCAGCAGCTTCACAGGGGGCTACTACAATGAGCAGTTCTTC.

The gene calls are TRBV19 and TRBJ1-1; D is possibly TRBD1 (5 bases). Trimming took 3 bases from V and 2 from J, leaving 10 bases between them. In germline, CDR1 is LNHDA, CDR2 SQIVND (reference sequence). This CDR3 has 14 residues. CDR3 residues: CASSMWGLNTEAFF. The DNA for the CDR3 is TGTGCCAGTAGTATGTGGGGCTTAAACACTGAAGCTTTCTTT.

The chain recombines TRBV5-4 with TRBJ2-5; D may be TRBD2 (6 bases). This CDR3 has 13 amino acids. Trimming took 5 bases from V and 3 from J, leaving 11 bases between them. Germline values: CDR1 SGHNT, CDR2 YYREEE (reference sequence). The chain's CDR3 is CASRTRGKETQYF. Written as DNA, the CDR3 is TGTGCCAGCAGGACCCGGGGGAAAGAGACCCAGTACTTC.

This chain joins TRBV6-2 or TRBV6-3 and TRBJ2-5, with TRBD2 matching over 9 bases. Trimming cost V 3 bases and J 0 bases; bases outside gene matches: 5. CDR1 is MNHEY, CDR2 SVGEGT, per germline. The CDR3 is made up of 16 amino acids. In nucleotides, the CDR3 is TGTGCCAGCAGTTATATTAGCGGGGGATACCAAGAGACCCAGTACTTC. Its translation: CASSYISGGYQETQYF.

The chain is built from TRBV5-1 and TRBJ1-6, with D tentatively TRBD1 (5 bases). There are 17 residues in the CDR3. The V gene's germline CDR1 is SGHRS and CDR2 YFSETQ. V gave up 4 bases and J gave up 0 bases, with 14 bases separating them. The CDR3 DNA sequence: TGCGCCAGCAGCCTGGACATGTGGAGCTCCTATAATTCACCCCTCCACTTT. As protein: CASSLDMWSSYNSPLHF.

The CDR3 coding sequence is TGTGCCAGCAGACTTAACAGGGGTCGGGGCTACACCTTC. The encoded protein is CASRLNRGRGYTF. The chain couples TRBV12-3 or TRBV12-4 to TRBJ1-2; 7 bases line up with TRBD1. The CDR3 consists of 13 residues. J lost 8 bases, V lost 6 bases, and 9 bases had no gene match.

The chain uses TRBV7-2 and TRBJ1-1; D may be TRBD1 (6 bases). The CDR3 sequence is 15 residues long. The V and J ends lost 1 base and 3 bases respectively, with 12 bases between them. CDR1 and CDR2 (germline): SGHTA, FQGNSA. The CDR3 nucleotides are TGTGCCAGCAGCTTAGAGGGGGTTTGGGACACTGAAGCTTTCTTT. Encoded protein: CASSLEGVWDTEAFF.

This chain uses TRBV30 with TRBJ1-1; tentative D call: TRBD1 (6 bases). CDR3 length equals 14 residues. The V end was cut by 8 bases, the J end by 4 bases, with 20 bases between. Germline V gene sequence: CDR1 GTSNPN, CDR2 SVGIG (reference sequence). In DNA, the CDR3 is TGTGCCACCCAGGGGCGTAAGGTTAGCACTGAAGCTTTCTTT. This gives the protein CATQGRKVSTEAFF.

This chain uses TRBV20-1 with TRBJ2-7; the match to TRBD2 covers 11 bases. V lost 5 bases, J lost 5 bases, and 11 bases stayed unmatched. The germline V gene has CDR1 DFQATT and CDR2 SNEGSKA (reference sequence). The CDR3 contains 15 residues. In DNA, the CDR3 is TGCAGTGCTGGTGGGACTAGCGGCCCTCGCGACGAGCAGTACTTC. It encodes CSAGGTSGPRDEQYF.

In this sample, this clone turned up once. This chain links TRBV2 with TRBJ1-5; D unclear. V was pared by 4 bases and J by 7 bases, with 8 bases between. The CDR3 totals 12 residues. From germline, CDR1 is SNHLY and CDR2 FYNNEI. The CDR3 protein is CASSVLSQPQHF. The CDR3 DNA is TGTGCCAGCAGTGTTCTTTCCCAGCCCCAGCATTTT.

This clone was picked up one time. The chain joins TRBV5-8 to TRBJ2-5; 8 positions match TRBD1. The CDR3 has 15 amino acids. CDR1 is SGHTS, CDR2 YDEGEE, per germline. Germline trimming cut 0 bases from V and 0 bases from J; bases unmatched to any gene: 1. The CDR3 sequence: CASSLGQGNQETQYF. CDR3 nucleotides: TGTGCCAGCAGCTTGGGACAGGGGAACCAAGAGACCCAGTACTTC.

The chain employs TRBV29-1 and TRBJ1-3; D is possibly TRBD1 (6 bases). Germline CDR1 SQVTM, CDR2 ANQGSEA. The V end was cut by 0 bases, the J end by 0 bases, with 18 bases between. There are 18 residues in the CDR3. For the CDR3, the DNA is TGCAGCGTTGAAGATCTCGGCCAGGGGACGCGCTCTGGAAACACCATATATTTT. Protein: CSVEDLGQGTRSGNTIYF.

The rearrangement uses TRBV9 and TRBJ1-2; possible D gene TRBD1, 5 bases. The length of the CDR3 is 13 residues. V was clipped by 4 bases and J by 7 bases, with 14 bases between them. Germline CDR1 is SGDLS and CDR2 is YYNGEE. The CDR3 loop reads CASSPARVLGYTF. The CDR3, as DNA: TGTGCCAGCAGCCCTGCCAGGGTGCTTGGCTACACCTTC. Full variable domain (missing parts from reference TRBV9 and TRBJ1-2): DSGVTQTPKHLITATGQRVTLRCSPRSGDLSVYWYQQSLDQGLQFLIQYYNGEERAKGNILERFSAQQFPDLHSELNLSSLELGDSALYFCASSPARVLGYTFGSGTRLTVV.

The rearrangement uses TRBV6-6 and TRBJ1-4, with TRBD1 as a possible D gene (6 bases). This CDR3 region has 14 residues. Germline V gene data show CDR1 as MNHNY and CDR2 as SVGAGI (reference sequence). Trimming pared 6 bases from V and 5 bases from J, leaving 13 bases between. CDR3 sequence reads: CASRPLTGNEKLFF. The CDR3 DNA sequence: TGTGCCAGCAGGCCTCTTACAGGGAATGAAAAACTGTTTTTT.

The chain is built from TRBV5-4 and TRBJ2-3; 10 nucleotides agree with TRBD2. J lost 5 bases, V lost 5 bases, and 8 bases had no gene match. The CDR3 covers 15 residues. Germline V gives CDR1 SGHNT, CDR2 YYREEE (reference sequence). Here the CDR3 reads CASRRAGGSGDTQYF. In DNA, the CDR3 is TGTGCCAGCAGGCGAGCGGGGGGGTCGGGAGATACGCAGTATTTT.

The chain has TRBV28 and TRBJ2-5; 7 bases match TRBD1. The ends lost 4 bases at V and 2 bases at J; junction bases unmatched: 1. The CDR3 contains 13 residues. Germline CDR1 and CDR2: MDHEN and SYDVKM. In DNA, the CDR3 is TGTGCCAGCAGTTCGGGACAGCAAGAGACCCAGTACTTC. Protein sequence: CASSSGQQETQYF.

The J gene is TRBJ1-4, the V gene TRBV2; D possibly corresponds to TRBD1 (6 bases). This CDR3 spans 13 amino acids. The V and J ends lost 6 bases and 4 bases respectively, with 9 bases between them. CDR1 is SNHLY and CDR2 is FYNNEI in the germline V gene. CDR3 region: CASRGQLNEKLFF. In DNA, the CDR3 is TGTGCCAGCAGAGGACAGCTTAATGAAAAACTGTTTTTT.

This clone was recorded once. The chain employs TRBV2 and TRBJ2-5; TRBD1 is a possible D gene (5 bases). The CDR3 has 14 amino acids. Trimming cost V 2 bases and J 4 bases, with 11 bases left between them. Per germline, CDR1 SNHLY and CDR2 FYNNEI. The CDR3: CASSERQGRETQYF. In nucleotides, the CDR3 is TGTGCCAGCAGTGAAAGGCAGGGAAGAGAGACCCAGTACTTC.

The chain employs TRBV7-2 and TRBJ2-5; D possibly corresponds to TRBD2 (5 bases). CDR1 SGHTA and CDR2 FQGNSA come from the germline V gene. Trimming took off 1 base at V and 5 bases at J, with 11 bases between the two ends. The CDR3 extends over 14 amino acids. The CDR3 here is CASSLGGGRETQYF. Written as DNA, the CDR3 is TGTGCCAGCAGCTTAGGCGGAGGACGGGAGACCCAGTACTTC. The variable domain in full, completed from reference TRBV7-2 and TRBJ2-5, reads GAGVSQSPSNKVTEKGKDVELRCDPISGHTALYWYRQSLGQGLEFLIYFQGNSAPDKSGLPSDRFSAERTGGSVSTLTIQRTQQEDSAVYLCASSLGGGRETQYFGPGTRLLVL.

The rearrangement joins TRBV9 to TRBJ2-5; TRBD2 matches 9 bases. The junction had 5 bases not matched to a gene; V was cut back by 4 bases and J by 4 bases. CDR3 size: 14 residues. Germline V gives CDR1 SGDLS, CDR2 YYNGEE. DNA of the CDR3: TGTGCCAGCAGCACCGCGGGACTAGCAGAGACCCAGTACTTC. Amino acids: CASSTAGLAETQYF. Variable domain in full (rest from reference TRBV9 and TRBJ2-5): DSGVTQTPKHLITATGQRVTLRCSPRSGDLSVYWYQQSLDQGLQFLIQYYNGEERAKGNILERFSAQQFPDLHSELNLSSLELGDSALYFCASSTAGLAETQYFGPGTRLLVL.

This sequence joins TRBV24-1 and TRBJ1-1, with D possibly TRBD1 on 5 matching bases. CDR3 size: 14 residues. The V end was cut by 3 bases, the J end by 1 base, with 8 bases between. Germline loops: CDR1 KGHDR, CDR2 SFDVKD. The DNA of the CDR3 is TGTGCCACCAGTGATGGGCAGGGGAACACTGAAGCTTTCTTT. It is translated as CATSDGQGNTEAFF.

V and J are TRBV19 and TRBJ2-7; a possible D gene is TRBD1 (6 bases). The CDR3 covers 13 residues. From germline, CDR1 is LNHDA and CDR2 SQIVND (reference sequence). The V end was cut by 4 bases, the J end by 2 bases, with 9 bases between. The CDR3 sequence: CASSTDRTYEQYF. CDR3 DNA: TGTGCCAGTAGTACGGACAGAACCTACGAGCAGTACTTC. The variable domain in full, completed from reference TRBV19 and TRBJ2-7, reads DGGITQSPKYLFRKEGQNVTLSCEQNLNHDAMYWYRQDPGQGLRLIYYSQIVNDFQKGDIAEGYSVSREKKESFPLTVTSAQKNPTAFYLCASSTDRTYEQYFGPGTRLTVT.

The table lists this clone with a few counts. This chain connects TRBV30 to TRBJ2-7; 7 nucleotides match TRBD2. Per germline, CDR1 GTSNPN and CDR2 SVGIG (reference sequence). V lost 3 bases and J lost 6; bases outside the gene matches: 11. CDR3 length: 14 amino acids. CDR3 amino acids: CAWSPPPGGSEQYF. DNA of the CDR3: TGTGCCTGGAGCCCCCCCCCGGGGGGATCCGAGCAGTACTTC.

This clone was observed a handful of times. The J gene is TRBJ1-3, the V gene TRBV5-4, with TRBD1 matching 7 bases. The germline CDR1 and CDR2 sequences are SGHNT and YYREEE (reference sequence). V shed 5 bases, J shed 4 bases, and the junction held 6 bases outside the gene matches. The CDR3 contains 14 residues. The CDR3 is CASSHGTDGNTIYF. In nucleotides, the CDR3 is TGTGCCAGCAGTCACGGGACAGACGGAAACACCATATATTTT.

This clone has more than one count but fewer than ten. The chain couples TRBV5-4 to TRBJ2-3; TRBD1 is a possible D gene (5 bases). This CDR3 has 17 residues. Between the trimmed V and J ends, which lost 3 bases and 1 base, there was a span of 18 bases. From germline, CDR1 is SGHNT and CDR2 YYREEE (reference sequence). CDR3 region: CASSSLGWGMGTDTQYF. CDR3 sequence (DNA): TGTGCCAGCAGCTCGCTTGGTTGGGGCATGGGCACAGATACGCAGTATTTT.

The chain recombines TRBV28 with TRBJ1-5, with D hard to call. The CDR3 extends over 14 amino acids. Germline V gene data show CDR1 as MDHEN and CDR2 as SYDVKM. V was cut by 0 bases and J by 5 bases, with 8 bases left in between. The CDR3 is CASSLWAADQPQHF. CDR3 DNA sequence: TGTGCCAGCAGTTTATGGGCAGCGGATCAGCCCCAGCATTTT.

The rearrangement uses TRBV4-3 and TRBJ2-7; 8 bases line up with TRBD1. CDR3 length equals 19 residues. CDR1 and CDR2 (germline): LGHNA, YSLEER. With V trimmed by 2 bases and J by 3 bases, 18 bases remained unmatched. Written as DNA, the CDR3 is TGCGCCAGCAGCCAAAGGGCGGGACAGGCCTCAACGGTAGGCTACGAGCAGTACTTC. Protein: CASSQRAGQASTVGYEQYF.

The rearrangement uses TRBV27 and TRBJ2-7; TRBD2 aligns across 7 bases. The CDR3 is made up of 14 amino acids. Looked up from germline, CDR1 is MNHEY and CDR2 is SMNVEV (reference sequence). The V gene end was trimmed by 7 bases and the J gene end by 0 bases; junction bases not matched to a gene: 6. In DNA form, the CDR3 reads TGTGCCAGCACCCTCCGGGACTACTCCTACGAGCAGTACTTC. It is translated as CASTLRDYSYEQYF.

The chain recombines TRBV7-2 with TRBJ1-5; D is unclear. The CDR3 sequence is 15 residues long. Trimming shortened V by 5 bases and J by 7 bases, and 18 bases separated the two germline ends. Germline-derived CDR1 and CDR2 are SGHTA and FQGNSA. The CDR3 here is CASSPHSVAGQPQHF. The CDR3 region has the DNA TGTGCCAGCAGCCCCCACAGCGTGGCGGGACAGCCCCAGCATTTT.

This CDR3 is CASSLRGIYSNQPQHF. The CDR3 DNA reads as TGTGCCAGCAGTCTCCGGGGGATCTATAGCAATCAGCCCCAGCATTTT. The V gene is TRBV2, the J gene TRBJ1-5, with D perhaps TRBD1 (5 bases). CDR3 length equals 16 residues. Germline CDR1 SNHLY, CDR2 FYNNEI. The germline V and J ends were trimmed by 5 bases and 0 bases, with 14 bases remaining between them. Looking up the rest from reference TRBV2 and TRBJ1-5 gives the full variable domain: EPEVTQTPSHQVTQMGQEVILRCVPISNHLYFYWYRQILGQKVEFLVSFYNNEISEKSEIFDDQFSVERPDGSNFTLKIRSTKLEDSAMYFCASSLRGIYSNQPQHFGDGTRLSIL.